This is a list of T cell receptor beta chains from one sample in a study of blood T cell repertoires in COVID-19. TCRdb's copy holds only in-frame clones and misses some; the assay was immunoSEQ multiplex PCR. The profile shows about 220,000 clones, approximately 88% of them singletons. The sample comprised PBMCs or T cells enriched from blood (not recorded which). All receptors derive from a woman in her 40s with acute COVID-19. Both conserved end residues are part of each CDR3. Fields, in order: D gene, clone size, V gene, J gene, CDR3 protein, CDR3 DNA. D genes are given only for firm matches. Size is omitted from some rows. Given values are once, few, many or a class for expanded clones.

>.|.|TRBV7-2|TRBJ1-3
CASSFRATGNTIYF
TGTGCCAGCAGCTTCAGGGCGACTGGAAACACCATATATTTT
>TRBD2|once|TRBV7-7|TRBJ2-2
CASSSSPGLGAGELFF
TGTGCTAGCAGCTCCTCCCCGGGACTAGGGGCCGGGGAGCTGTTTTTT
>.|.|TRBV7-2|TRBJ2-2
CASSLVRGGTGELFF
TGTGCCAGCAGCTTAGTTAGGGGTGGCACCGGGGAGCTGTTTTTT
>.|.|TRBV7-2|TRBJ1-2
CASSLVPGDYGYTF
TGTGCCAGCAGCTTAGTCCCAGGGGACTATGGCTACACCTTC
>TRBD1|.|TRBV28|TRBJ1-1
CASSRGGARLAEAFF
TGTGCCAGCAGCCGAGGGGGCGCCAGATTGGCTGAAGCTTTCTTT
>TRBD1|.|TRBV13|TRBJ2-4
CASSHRTVGQGFIDVAKNIQYF
TGTGCCAGCAGTCACCGTACTGTGGGACAGGGATTCATCGACGTGGCCAAAAACATTCAGTACTTC
>TRBD2|.|TRBV5-4|TRBJ2-7
CASSLEGLAGSPEYF
TGTGCCAGCAGCTTGGAGGGACTAGCGGGCTCTCCAGAGTACTTC
>.|.|TRBV12-3/TRBV12-4|TRBJ2-7
CASSPTGAEQYF
TGTGCCAGCAGTCCCACGGGTGCGGAGCAGTACTTC
>TRBD1|.|TRBV10-3|TRBJ1-2
CAISDPRGQGGYTF
TGTGCCATCAGTGACCCGAGGGGACAGGGGGGCTACACCTTC
>.|medium-sized|TRBV6-2/TRBV6-3|TRBJ1-5
CASSGMGGASNQPQHF
TGTGCCAGCAGTGGGATGGGGGGGGCTAGCAATCAGCCCCAGCATTTT
>.|.|TRBV24-1|TRBJ2-5
CATSDAATFQETQYF
TGTGCCACCAGTGACGCGGCGACCTTCCAAGAGACCCAGTACTTC
>.|.|TRBV4-3|TRBJ2-2
CASSQDGGTSGELFF
TGCGCCAGCAGCCAGGATGGCGGAACAAGCGGGGAGCTGTTTTTT
>.|.|TRBV5-1|TRBJ1-1
CASSLGGVSGAFF
TGCGCCAGCAGCTTGGGCGGGGTTTCGGGAGCTTTCTTT
>.|.|TRBV30|TRBJ1-2
CAWSEQSLNYGYTF
TGTGCCTGGAGTGAACAGTCTCTTAACTATGGCTACACCTTC
>TRBD1|.|TRBV25-1|TRBJ1-2
CASSATGTANYGYTF
TGTGCCAGCAGTGCAACAGGGACAGCTAACTATGGCTACACCTTC
>.|many|TRBV13|TRBJ1-2
CASSLWSGEGPNYGYTF
TGTGCCAGCAGCTTATGGTCAGGGGAAGGCCCTAACTATGGCTACACCTTC
>.|.|TRBV7-2|TRBJ1-1
CASSLAGVAEAFF
TGTGCCAGCAGCTTAGCGGGAGTCGCTGAAGCTTTCTTT
>TRBD2|once|TRBV18|TRBJ2-3
CASSTQRERTRTDTQYF
TGTGCCAGCTCAACCCAGCGGGAGAGGACACGAACAGATACGCAGTATTTT
>.|.|TRBV6-2/TRBV6-3|TRBJ1-5
CASSYPSRGGDSNQPQHF
TGTGCCAGCAGTTACCCGAGCCGGGGGGGGGACAGCAATCAGCCCCAGCATTTT
>.|.|TRBV9|TRBJ1-5
CASSVAGREEQPQHF
TGTGCCAGCAGCGTAGCTGGTAGGGAGGAGCAGCCCCAGCATTTT
>.|few|TRBV4-3|TRBJ1-6
CASSSLYNSPLHF
TGCGCCAGCAGCTCTCTATATAATTCACCCCTCCACTTT
>TRBD1|.|TRBV9|TRBJ1-1
CASSRRGQGTEAFF
TGTGCCAGCAGCAGAAGGGGGCAGGGCACTGAAGCTTTCTTT
>.|.|TRBV7-8|TRBJ2-2
CASSPPSYGELFF
TGTGCCAGCAGCCCCCCTAGTTACGGGGAGCTGTTTTTT
>.|.|TRBV6-5|TRBJ1-4
CASSRTVQGEKLFF
TGTGCCAGCAGCCGGACAGTTCAAGGTGAAAAACTGTTTTTT
>TRBD2|.|TRBV5-1|TRBJ2-5
CASSLSLANMETQYF
TGCGCCAGCAGCCTTTCACTAGCGAACATGGAGACCCAGTACTTC
>TRBD1|.|TRBV4-3|TRBJ2-7
CASSQDRGREQYF
TGCGCCAGCAGCCAAGATAGGGGGCGGGAGCAGTACTTC
>TRBD1|.|TRBV11-3|TRBJ1-1
CASSTGGATETEAFF
TGTGCCAGCAGCACAGGGGGTGCTACGGAGACTGAAGCTTTCTTT
>TRBD1|.|TRBV3-1/TRBV3-2|TRBJ1-4
CASSHRGAANEKLFF
TGTGCCAGCAGCCACAGGGGGGCGGCTAATGAAAAACTGTTTTTT
>.|.|TRBV25-1|TRBJ1-4
CASSDSTVGSEKLFF
TGTGCCAGCAGTGACTCGACAGTGGGAAGTGAAAAACTGTTTTTT
>TRBD1|.|TRBV4-3|TRBJ1-2
CASSQDTGEYFGYTF
TGCGCCAGCAGCCAAGATACAGGGGAGTATTTTGGCTACACCTTC
>TRBD1|.|TRBV7-9|TRBJ1-2
CASSIPGQKYYGYTF
TGTGCCAGCAGCATACCGGGACAGAAATACTATGGCTACACCTTC
>.|.|TRBV6-4|TRBJ1-2
CASEVTGDNYGYTF
TGTGCCAGCGAGGTGACAGGCGATAACTATGGCTACACCTTC